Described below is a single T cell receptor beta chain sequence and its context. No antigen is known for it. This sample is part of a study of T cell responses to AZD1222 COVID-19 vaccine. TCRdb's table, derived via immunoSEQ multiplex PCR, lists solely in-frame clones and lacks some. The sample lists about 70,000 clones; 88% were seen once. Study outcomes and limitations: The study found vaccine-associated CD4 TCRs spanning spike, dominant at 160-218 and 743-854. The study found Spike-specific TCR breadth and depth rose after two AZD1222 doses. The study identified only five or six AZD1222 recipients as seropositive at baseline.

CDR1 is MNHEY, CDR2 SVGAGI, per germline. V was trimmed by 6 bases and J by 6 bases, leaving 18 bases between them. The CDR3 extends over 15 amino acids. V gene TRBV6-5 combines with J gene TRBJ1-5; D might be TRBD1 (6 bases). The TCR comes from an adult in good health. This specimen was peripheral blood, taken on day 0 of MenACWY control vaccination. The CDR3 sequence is CASRAGHPSGQPQHF. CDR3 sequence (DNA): TGTGCCAGCAGGGCGGGACACCCATCCGGTCAGCCCCAGCATTTT.